This T cell receptor (beta chain) stems from a study of cytomegalovirus exposure and HLA in healthy donors. Findings and limits, study-wide: As a later analysis revealed, most CMV-associated TCR beta chains appeared HLA-restricted.

Germline CDR1 SQVTM, CDR2 ANQGSEA. V was cut by 0 bases and J by 11 bases, with 16 bases left in between. The CDR3 loop spans 13 amino acids. Vbeta (60) and Jbeta (13) primers were used in the PCR. Profiling relied on immunoSEQ multiplex PCR, and the TCRdb table lists in-frame clones only, not all of them. The table has 130,000 to 150,000 clones, roughly 80% seen once. As for this clone: Antigen unknown.

This clonotype was sampled from a man aged 35 to 55 in good health and CMV-seropositive. The specimen was PBMCs. The V gene is TRBV29-1, the J gene TRBJ2-5; perhaps TRBD2 as D (5 bases). This CDR3 is CSVEDGPTGEQYF. CDR3 DNA sequence: TGCAGCGTTGAAGATGGTCCGACTGGGGAGCAGTACTTC.